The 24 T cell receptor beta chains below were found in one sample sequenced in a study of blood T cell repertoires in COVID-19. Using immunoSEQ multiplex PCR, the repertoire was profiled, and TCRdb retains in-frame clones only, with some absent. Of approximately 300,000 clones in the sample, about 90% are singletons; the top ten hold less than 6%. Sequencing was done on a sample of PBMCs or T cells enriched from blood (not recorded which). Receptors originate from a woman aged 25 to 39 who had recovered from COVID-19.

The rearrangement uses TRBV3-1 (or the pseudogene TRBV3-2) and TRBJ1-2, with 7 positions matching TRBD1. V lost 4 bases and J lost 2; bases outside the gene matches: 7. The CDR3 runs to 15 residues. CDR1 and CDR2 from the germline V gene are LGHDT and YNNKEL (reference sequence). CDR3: CASSPPGQLNYGYTF. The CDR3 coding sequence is TGTGCCAGCAGCCCACCGGGACAGCTAAACTATGGCTACACCTTC.

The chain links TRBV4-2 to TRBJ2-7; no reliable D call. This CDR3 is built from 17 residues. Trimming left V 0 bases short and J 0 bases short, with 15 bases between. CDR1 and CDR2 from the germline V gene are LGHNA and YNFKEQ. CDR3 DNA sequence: TGTGCCAGCAGCCAAGATCCCCCGGGTGCCCCCTCCTACGAGCAGTACTTC. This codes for CASSQDPPGAPSYEQYF.

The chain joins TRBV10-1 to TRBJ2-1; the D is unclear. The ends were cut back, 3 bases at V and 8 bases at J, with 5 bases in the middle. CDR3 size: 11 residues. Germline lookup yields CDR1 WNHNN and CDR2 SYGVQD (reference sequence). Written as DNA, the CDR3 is TGCGCCAGCAGTGATGAGGATGAGCAGTTCTTC. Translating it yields CASSDEDEQFF.

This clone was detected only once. The CDR3 DNA sequence: TGTGCCAGCAGTTCCCCCGGGGGGACGAACACCGGGGAGCTGTTTTTT. Protein: CASSSPGGTNTGELFF. The gene calls are TRBV28 and TRBJ2-2, with 7 bases that match TRBD2. CDR1 and CDR2 from the germline V gene are MDHEN and SYDVKM. V shed 4 bases and J 0 bases; nucleotides not matched to a gene: 5. This CDR3 has 16 amino acids. Variable domain in full (rest from reference TRBV28 and TRBJ2-2): DVKVTQSSRYLVKRTGEKVFLECVQDMDHENMFWYRQDPGLGLRLIYFSYDVKMKEKGDIPEGYSVSREKKERFSLILESASTNQTSMYLCASSSPGGTNTGELFFGEGSRLTVL.

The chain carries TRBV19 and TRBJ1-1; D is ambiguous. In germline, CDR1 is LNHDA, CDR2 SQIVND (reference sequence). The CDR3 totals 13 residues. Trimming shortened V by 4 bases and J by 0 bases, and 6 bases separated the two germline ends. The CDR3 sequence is CASSTTMNTEAFF. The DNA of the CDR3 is TGTGCCAGTAGTACCACTATGAACACTGAAGCTTTCTTT.

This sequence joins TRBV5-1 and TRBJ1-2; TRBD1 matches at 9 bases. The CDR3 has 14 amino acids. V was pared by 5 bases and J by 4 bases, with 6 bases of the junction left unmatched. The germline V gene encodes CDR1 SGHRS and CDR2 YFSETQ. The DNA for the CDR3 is TGCGCCAGCAGAACAGGGGGCGAGAGCTATGGCTACACCTTC. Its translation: CASRTGGESYGYTF. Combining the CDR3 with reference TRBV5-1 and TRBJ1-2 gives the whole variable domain KAGVTQTPRYLIKTRGQQVTLSCSPISGHRSVSWYQQTPGQGLQFLFEYFSETQRNKGNFPGRFSGRQFSNSRSEMNVSTLELGDSALYLCASRTGGESYGYTFGSGTRLTVV.

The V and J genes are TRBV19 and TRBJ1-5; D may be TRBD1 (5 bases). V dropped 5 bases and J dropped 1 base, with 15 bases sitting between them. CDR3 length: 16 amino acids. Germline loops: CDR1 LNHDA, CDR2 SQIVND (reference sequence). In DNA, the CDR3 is TGTGCCAGTAGTCTTGCGGAGGGACGGAGCAATCAGCCCCAGCATTTT. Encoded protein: CASSLAEGRSNQPQHF.

The CDR3 protein is CAISGVSEEKLFF. CDR3 nucleotide sequence: TGTGCCATCTCCGGGGTGTCAGAGGAAAAACTGTTTTTT. The rearrangement joins TRBV10-3 to TRBJ1-4; D gene unclear. The CDR3 runs to 13 residues. Trimming shortened V by 8 bases and J by 8 bases, and 15 bases separated the two germline ends. Germline V lookup: CDR1 ENHRY, CDR2 SYGVKD.

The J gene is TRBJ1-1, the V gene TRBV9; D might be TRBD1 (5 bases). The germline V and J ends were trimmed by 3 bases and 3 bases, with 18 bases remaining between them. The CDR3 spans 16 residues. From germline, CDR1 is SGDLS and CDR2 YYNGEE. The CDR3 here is CASSDPGGARDTEAFF. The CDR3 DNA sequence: TGTGCCAGCAGCGACCCGGGCGGGGCGCGCGACACTGAAGCTTTCTTT.

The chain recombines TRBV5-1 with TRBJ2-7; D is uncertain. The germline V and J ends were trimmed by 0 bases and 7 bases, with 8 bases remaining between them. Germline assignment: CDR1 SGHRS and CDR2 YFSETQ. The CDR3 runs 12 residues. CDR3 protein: CASSLASKEQYF. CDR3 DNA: TGCGCCAGCAGCTTGGCCTCTAAAGAGCAGTACTTC.

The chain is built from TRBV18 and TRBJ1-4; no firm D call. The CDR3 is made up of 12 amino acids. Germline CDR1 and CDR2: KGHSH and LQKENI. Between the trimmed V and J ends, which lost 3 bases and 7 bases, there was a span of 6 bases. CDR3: CASSPPGEKLFF. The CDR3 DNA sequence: TGTGCCAGCTCACCGCCGGGTGAAAAACTGTTTTTT.

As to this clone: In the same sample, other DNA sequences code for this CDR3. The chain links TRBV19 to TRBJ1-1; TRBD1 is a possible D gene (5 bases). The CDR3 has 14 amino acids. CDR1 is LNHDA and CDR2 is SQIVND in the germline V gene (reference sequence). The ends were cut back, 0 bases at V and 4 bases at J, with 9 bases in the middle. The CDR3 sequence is CASSIDRGGTEAFF. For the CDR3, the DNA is TGTGCCAGTAGTATAGATCGCGGGGGCACTGAAGCTTTCTTT.

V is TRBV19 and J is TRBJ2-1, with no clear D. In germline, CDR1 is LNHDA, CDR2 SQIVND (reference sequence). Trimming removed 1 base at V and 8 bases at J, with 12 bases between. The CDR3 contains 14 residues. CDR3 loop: CASSIVDPADEQFF. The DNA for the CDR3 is TGTGCCAGTAGTATAGTCGACCCGGCGGATGAGCAGTTCTTC.

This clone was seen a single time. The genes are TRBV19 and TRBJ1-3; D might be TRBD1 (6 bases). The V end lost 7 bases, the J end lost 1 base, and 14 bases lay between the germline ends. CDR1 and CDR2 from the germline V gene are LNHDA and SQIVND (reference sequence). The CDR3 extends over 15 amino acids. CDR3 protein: CASTPTGHSGNTIYF. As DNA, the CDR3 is TGTGCCAGTACCCCAACAGGGCATTCTGGAAACACCATATATTTT.

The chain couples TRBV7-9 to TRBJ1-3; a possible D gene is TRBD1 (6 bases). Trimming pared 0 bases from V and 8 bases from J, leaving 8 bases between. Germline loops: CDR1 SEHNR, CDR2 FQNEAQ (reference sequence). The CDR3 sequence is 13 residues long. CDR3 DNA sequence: TGTGCCAGCAGCTTAGCGGGGGCGGACACCATATATTTT. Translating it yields CASSLAGADTIYF.

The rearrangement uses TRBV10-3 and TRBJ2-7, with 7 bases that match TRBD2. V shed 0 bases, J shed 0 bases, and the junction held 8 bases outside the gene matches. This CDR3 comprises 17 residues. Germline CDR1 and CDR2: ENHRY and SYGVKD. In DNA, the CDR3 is TGTGCCATCAGTGAGTCGGGGGGGAACACCGTCTCCTACGAGCAGTACTTC. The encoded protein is CAISESGGNTVSYEQYF.

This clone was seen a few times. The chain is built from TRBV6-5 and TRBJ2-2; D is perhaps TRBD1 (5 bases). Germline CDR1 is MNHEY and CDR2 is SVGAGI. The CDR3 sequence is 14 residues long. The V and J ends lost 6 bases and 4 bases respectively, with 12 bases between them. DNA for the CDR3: TGTGCCAGCAGCACTACCGACAGCACCGGGGAGCTGTTTTTT. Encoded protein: CASSTTDSTGELFF.

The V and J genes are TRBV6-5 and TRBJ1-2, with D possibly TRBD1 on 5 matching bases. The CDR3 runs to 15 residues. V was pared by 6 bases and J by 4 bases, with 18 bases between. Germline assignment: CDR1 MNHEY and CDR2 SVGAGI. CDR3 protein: CASSLGQTMGYGYTF. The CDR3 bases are TGTGCCAGCAGCCTCGGACAAACCATGGGCTATGGCTACACCTTC.

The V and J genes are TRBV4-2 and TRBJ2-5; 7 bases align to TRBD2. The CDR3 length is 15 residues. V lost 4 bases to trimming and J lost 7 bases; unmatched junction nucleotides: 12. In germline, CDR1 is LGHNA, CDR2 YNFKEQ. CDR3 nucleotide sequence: TGTGCCAGCAGCCCTAGCCTAGCGGAATGGGGGACCCAGTACTTC. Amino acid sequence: CASSPSLAEWGTQYF.

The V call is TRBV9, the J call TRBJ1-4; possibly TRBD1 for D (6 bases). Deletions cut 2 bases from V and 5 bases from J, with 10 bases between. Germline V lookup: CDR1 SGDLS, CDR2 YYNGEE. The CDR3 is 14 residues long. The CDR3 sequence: CASSVTGVNEKLFF. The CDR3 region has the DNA TGTGCCAGCAGCGTGACAGGAGTGAATGAAAAACTGTTTTTT.

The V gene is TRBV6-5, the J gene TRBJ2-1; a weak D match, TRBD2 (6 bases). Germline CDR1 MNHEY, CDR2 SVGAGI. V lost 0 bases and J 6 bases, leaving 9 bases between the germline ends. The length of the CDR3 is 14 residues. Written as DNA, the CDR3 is TGTGCCAGCAGTTACTCTACTAGCCGCAATGAGCAGTTCTTC. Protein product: CASSYSTSRNEQFF.

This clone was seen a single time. The CDR3 DNA follows: TGTGCCAGCAGTTACTTCCAGACAGGGGGAATCATTGAAGCTTTCTTT. Its protein product is CASSYFQTGGIIEAFF. The V call is TRBV6-5, the J call TRBJ1-1, with 9 bases identical to TRBD1. Per germline, CDR1 MNHEY and CDR2 SVGAGI. The CDR3 is 16 amino acids. The J segment lost 7 bases and the V segment lost 1 base, leaving 10 bases of the junction unmatched.

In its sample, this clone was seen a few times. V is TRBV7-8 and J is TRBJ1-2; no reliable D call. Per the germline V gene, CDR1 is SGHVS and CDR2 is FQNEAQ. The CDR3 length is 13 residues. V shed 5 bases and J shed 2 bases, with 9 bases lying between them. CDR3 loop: CASSPAANYGYTF. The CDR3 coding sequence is TGTGCCAGCAGCCCAGCGGCAAACTATGGCTACACCTTC.

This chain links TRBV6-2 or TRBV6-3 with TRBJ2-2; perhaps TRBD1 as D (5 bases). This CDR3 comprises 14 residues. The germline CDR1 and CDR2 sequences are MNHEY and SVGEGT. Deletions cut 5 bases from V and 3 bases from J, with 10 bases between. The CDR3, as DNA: TGTGCCAGCAGTCCCGACAGTTACACCGGGGAGCTGTTTTTT. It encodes CASSPDSYTGELFF.